The source of this T cell receptor beta chain is a study of blood T cell repertoires in COVID-19. Study context: Sources were T cells, B-cell-depleted T cells, or PBMCs; the material itself was cDNA or gDNA.

With V trimmed by 2 bases and J by 3 bases, 7 bases remained unmatched. The germline CDR1 and CDR2 sequences are SGDLS and YYNGEE. The CDR3 consists of 15 residues. Cohort 3 recovery required two negative PCRs, clearance, or symptom resolution. Sequencing used immunoSEQ multiplex PCR; TCRdb keeps in-frame clones, though not all of them. The data contain about 140,000 clones, 75% to 80% of them seen just once; the ten biggest clones take up less than 3%. The genes are TRBV9 and TRBJ2-7; the match to TRBD2 covers 8 bases. Material for sequencing was PBMCs or T cells enriched from blood (not recorded which). This clonotype originated in a woman between 50 and 59 years old who had recovered from COVID-19. DNA of the CDR3: TGTGCCAGCAGCGTGGGAACCGGGGGGGGCTACGAGCAGTACTTC. It encodes CASSVGTGGGYEQYF.